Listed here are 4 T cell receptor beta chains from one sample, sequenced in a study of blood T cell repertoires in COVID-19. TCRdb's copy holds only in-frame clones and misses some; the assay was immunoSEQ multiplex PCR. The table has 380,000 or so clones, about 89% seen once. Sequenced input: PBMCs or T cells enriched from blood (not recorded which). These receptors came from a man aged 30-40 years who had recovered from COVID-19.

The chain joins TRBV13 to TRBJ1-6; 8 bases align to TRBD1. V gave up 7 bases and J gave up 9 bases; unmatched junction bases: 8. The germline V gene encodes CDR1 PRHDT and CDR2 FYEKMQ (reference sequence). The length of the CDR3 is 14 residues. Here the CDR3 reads CASNSGQGGSPLHF. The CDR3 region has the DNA TGTGCCAGCAACTCAGGACAGGGTGGTTCACCCCTCCACTTT.

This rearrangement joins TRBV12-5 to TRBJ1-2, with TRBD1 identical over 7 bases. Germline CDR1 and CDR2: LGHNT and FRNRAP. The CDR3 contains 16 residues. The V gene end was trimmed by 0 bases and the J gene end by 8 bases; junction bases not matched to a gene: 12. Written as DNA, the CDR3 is TGTGCTAGTGGTTTGGTAATTGGGACAGTTTTAAGGGGCTACACCTTC. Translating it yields CASGLVIGTVLRGYTF.

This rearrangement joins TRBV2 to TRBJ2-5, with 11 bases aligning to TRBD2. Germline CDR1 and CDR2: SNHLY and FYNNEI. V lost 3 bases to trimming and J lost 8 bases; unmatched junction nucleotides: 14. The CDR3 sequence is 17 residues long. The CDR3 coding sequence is TGTGCCAGCAGTGACGTGGGACTAGCGGTTTCCCAGGAAACCCAGTACTTC. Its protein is CASSDVGLAVSQETQYF.

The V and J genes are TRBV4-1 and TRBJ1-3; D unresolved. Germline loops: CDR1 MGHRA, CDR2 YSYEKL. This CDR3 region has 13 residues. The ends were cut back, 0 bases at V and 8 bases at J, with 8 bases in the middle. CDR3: CASSQDSLYTIYF. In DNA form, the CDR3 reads TGCGCCAGCAGCCAAGATAGCTTGTACACCATATATTTT.